One and the same sample provided the 19 T cell receptor beta chains below, sequenced in a study of T cell responses to AZD1222 COVID-19 vaccine. Generated by immunoSEQ multiplex PCR, the TCRdb table keeps only in-frame clones and is missing some. Of over 95,000 clones detected, approximately 90% appear once; the ten largest clones hold approximately 4.9%. The sequencing here drew on peripheral blood, taken on day 0 of AZD1222 vaccination. These TCRs come from an adult in good health.

CDR3 nucleotides: TGTGCCAGCTCACCAAGGGAGGCAGTCACTGAAGCTTTCTTT. Encoded protein: CASSPREAVTEAFF. The chain carries TRBV18 and TRBJ1-1; D uncertain. The V end lost 2 bases, the J end lost 4 bases, and 11 bases lay between the germline ends. Germline-derived CDR1 and CDR2 are KGHSH and LQKENI. This CDR3 is 14 amino acids long.

The CDR3: CASSIGRGYEQYF. In DNA form, the CDR3 reads TGTGCCAGTAGTATAGGCAGGGGTTACGAGCAGTACTTC. The chain has TRBV19 and TRBJ2-7, with a tentative D call TRBD1 (6 bases). The germline V and J ends were trimmed by 1 base and 4 bases, with 8 bases remaining between them. This CDR3 has 13 residues. Germline CDR1 LNHDA, CDR2 SQIVND (reference sequence).

V is TRBV4-1 and J is TRBJ1-6; 8 bases map to TRBD1. After removal of 4 bases from V and 6 bases from J, the junction contained 8 bases not matched to a gene. This CDR3 comprises 16 residues. The V gene's germline CDR1 is MGHRA and CDR2 YSYEKL. CDR3 DNA sequence: TGCGCCAGCAGCCTTCTTAGGACAGGGTCTAATTCACCCCTCCACTTT. Protein: CASSLLRTGSNSPLHF.

This clone was observed once. This chain links TRBV7-3 with TRBJ2-5; D is possibly TRBD1 (6 bases). CDR3 size: 16 residues. Germline V gene sequence: CDR1 SGHTA, CDR2 FQGTGA. Trimming left V 3 bases short and J 0 bases short, with 14 bases between. DNA of the CDR3: TGTGCCAGCAGCTTTACAGGGAACTTGTACCAAGAGACCCAGTACTTC. It translates to CASSFTGNLYQETQYF.

V and J are TRBV2 and TRBJ1-6, with 7 nucleotides matching TRBD1. V gave up 6 bases and J gave up 10 bases; unmatched junction bases: 9. The CDR3 totals 14 residues. Per germline, CDR1 SNHLY and CDR2 FYNNEI. The CDR3 loop is CASSAGTDLSPLHF. The CDR3 DNA sequence: TGTGCCAGCAGCGCCGGGACAGATCTCTCACCCCTCCACTTT.

This clone was counted only a few times. The chain employs TRBV28 and TRBJ1-1; D unresolved. CDR3 length equals 17 residues. Germline CDR1 is MDHEN and CDR2 is SYDVKM. The ends were cut back, 3 bases at V and 1 base at J, with 18 bases in the middle. CDR3 residues: CASSLRAAGYRNTEAFF. In DNA form, the CDR3 reads TGTGCCAGCAGTTTGAGGGCAGCCGGCTACAGGAACACTGAAGCTTTCTTT.

This rearrangement joins TRBV7-3 to TRBJ1-2; D is undetermined. Per germline, CDR1 SGHTA and CDR2 FQGTGA. Trimming stripped 5 bases from V and 1 base from J, with 8 bases between. CDR3 size: 13 residues. Here the CDR3 reads CASSRSDNYGYTF. Written as DNA, the CDR3 is TGTGCCAGCAGCCGATCCGATAACTATGGCTACACCTTC.

V is TRBV27 and J is TRBJ2-7, with 10 nucleotides matching TRBD1. The junction had 1 base not matched to a gene; V was cut back by 3 bases and J by 2 bases. CDR3 length equals 14 residues. CDR1 is MNHEY, CDR2 SMNVEV, per germline (reference sequence). The CDR3 DNA reads TGTGCCAGCAGTTTCGGGACAGGGGCCTACGAGCAGTACTTC. This encodes CASSFGTGAYEQYF.

This clone was detected only a few times. The J gene is TRBJ2-3, the V gene TRBV19; the D gene could be TRBD1 or TRBD2 (5 bases each). This CDR3 has 16 amino acids. The germline CDR1 and CDR2 sequences are LNHDA and SQIVND (reference sequence). Trimming pared 2 bases from V and 6 bases from J, leaving 18 bases between. CDR3 DNA: TGTGCCAGTAGTATATCATGGGGGTCCCAGCGCGATACGCAGTATTTT. Translation: CASSISWGSQRDTQYF.

The rearrangement links TRBV6-5 to TRBJ2-1; D is perhaps TRBD2 (6 bases). Germline loops: CDR1 MNHEY, CDR2 SVGAGI. CDR3 size: 16 residues. V was pared by 4 bases and J by 5 bases, with 18 bases between. This chain's CDR3 is CASSSLGRTEDNEQFF. The CDR3 region has the DNA TGTGCCAGCAGTTCCCTGGGGAGGACGGAGGACAATGAGCAGTTCTTC.

This clone was observed once. This chain links TRBV29-1 with TRBJ2-1, with D tentatively TRBD2 (5 bases). V was clipped by 3 bases and J by 0 bases, with 15 bases between them. Germline CDR1 reads SQVTM; CDR2 reads ANQGSEA. The CDR3 runs to 16 residues. CDR3 residues: CSVDRPSPSSYNEQFF. As DNA, the CDR3 is TGCAGCGTTGACAGGCCTAGCCCCAGCTCCTACAATGAGCAGTTCTTC.

The chain couples TRBV3-1 (or the pseudogene TRBV3-2) to TRBJ1-2; D is undetermined. Germline CDR1 reads LGHDT; CDR2 reads YNNKEL (reference sequence). The CDR3 runs 11 residues. With 2 bases removed from V and 8 bases from J, the gap between germline ends came to 6 bases. CDR3: CASSQNLGYTF. The CDR3 bases are TGTGCCAGCAGCCAAAATCTCGGCTACACCTTC.

This clone was detected a few times. The genes are TRBV6-2 or TRBV6-3 and TRBJ1-5; perhaps TRBD1 as D (5 bases). The V end was cut by 4 bases, the J end by 0 bases, with 16 bases between. CDR3 length equals 17 residues. CDR1 MNHEY and CDR2 SVGEGT come from the germline V gene. CDR3 residues: CASSLKHSGISNQPQHF. As DNA, the CDR3 is TGTGCCAGCAGTTTGAAACACTCAGGGATTAGCAATCAGCCCCAGCATTTT.

The genes are TRBV6-5 and TRBJ1-5; weak D call: TRBD1 (6 bases). Germline V gives CDR1 MNHEY, CDR2 SVGAGI. Trimming stripped 4 bases from V and 1 base from J, with 14 bases between. This CDR3 region has 16 residues. CDR3 coding DNA: TGTGCCAGCAGTTGGTCGGGGGCTCTAAGCAATCAGCCCCAGCATTTT. This translates into CASSWSGALSNQPQHF.

V gene TRBV5-1 combines with J gene TRBJ1-5; a possible D gene is TRBD1 (5 bases). The CDR3 contains 15 residues. Trimming took off 1 base at V and 2 bases at J, with 10 bases between the two ends. Per the germline V gene, CDR1 is SGHRS and CDR2 is YFSETQ. For the CDR3, the DNA is TGCGCCAGCAGCTTGATCGGGGCTGGCAATCAGCCCCAGCATTTT. This codes for CASSLIGAGNQPQHF.

This chain joins TRBV2 and TRBJ2-2; TRBD2 agrees at 8 bases. Germline CDR1 reads SNHLY; CDR2 reads FYNNEI. CDR3 size: 15 residues. The V segment lost 4 bases and the J segment 7 bases; nucleotides outside the gene matches: 8. The CDR3, as DNA: TGTGCCAGCAGTGCTGCGGGGGGTTCTATCGGGGAGCTGTTTTTT. Its protein product is CASSAAGGSIGELFF.

The chain is built from TRBV11-2 and TRBJ2-1; D uncertain. V was clipped by 0 bases and J by 1 base, with 10 bases between them. Germline-derived CDR1 and CDR2 are SGHAT and FQNNGV. The CDR3 is 16 amino acids. CDR3 sequence (DNA): TGTGCCAGCAGCTTAGATGGACGGTATTCCTACAATGAGCAGTTCTTC. It is translated as CASSLDGRYSYNEQFF. Full variable domain (missing parts from reference TRBV11-2 and TRBJ2-1): EAGVAQSPRYKIIEKRQSVAFWCNPISGHATLYWYQQILGQGPKLLIQFQNNGVVDDSQLPKDRFSAERLKGVDSTLKIQPAKLEDSAVYLCASSLDGRYSYNEQFFGPGTRLTVL.

The gene calls are TRBV19 and TRBJ2-5, with a possible D match to TRBD2 (5 bases). Trimming left V 3 bases short and J 3 bases short, with 8 bases between. Germline V lookup: CDR1 LNHDA, CDR2 SQIVND (reference sequence). CDR3 length equals 13 residues. CDR3 bases: TGTGCCAGTAGTATTGGGAGCAAAGAGACCCAGTACTTC. It codes for CASSIGSKETQYF.

J is TRBJ1-2 and V is TRBV4-3; maybe TRBD1 (6 bases). The CDR3 loop spans 15 amino acids. Per germline, CDR1 LGHNA and CDR2 YSLEER. Trimming shortened V by 0 bases and J by 3 bases, and 11 bases separated the two germline ends. The CDR3 DNA follows: TGCGCCAGCAGCCAAGACAGGGGTTGGGACTATGGCTACACCTTC. This encodes CASSQDRGWDYGYTF.